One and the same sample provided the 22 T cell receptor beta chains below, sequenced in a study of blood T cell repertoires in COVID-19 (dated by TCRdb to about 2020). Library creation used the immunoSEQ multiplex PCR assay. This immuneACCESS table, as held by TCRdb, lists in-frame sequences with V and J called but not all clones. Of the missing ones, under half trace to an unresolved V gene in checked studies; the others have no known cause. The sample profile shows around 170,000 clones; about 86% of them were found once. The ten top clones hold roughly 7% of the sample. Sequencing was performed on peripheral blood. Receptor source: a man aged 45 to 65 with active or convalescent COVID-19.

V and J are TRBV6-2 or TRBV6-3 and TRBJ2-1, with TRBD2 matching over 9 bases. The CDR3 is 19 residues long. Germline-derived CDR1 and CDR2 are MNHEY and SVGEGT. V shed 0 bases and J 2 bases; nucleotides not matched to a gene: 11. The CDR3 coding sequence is TGTGCCAGCAGTTACTCCCGGGCGGGAGGGCCCTTCGCCTACAATGAGCAGTTCTTC. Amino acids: CASSYSRAGGPFAYNEQFF.

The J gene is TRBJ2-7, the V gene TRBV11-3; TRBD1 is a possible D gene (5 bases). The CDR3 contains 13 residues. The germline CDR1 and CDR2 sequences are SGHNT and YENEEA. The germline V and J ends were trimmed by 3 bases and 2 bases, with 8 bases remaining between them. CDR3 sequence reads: CASSLDITYEQYF. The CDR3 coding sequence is TGTGCCAGCAGCTTGGACATTACCTACGAGCAGTACTTC.

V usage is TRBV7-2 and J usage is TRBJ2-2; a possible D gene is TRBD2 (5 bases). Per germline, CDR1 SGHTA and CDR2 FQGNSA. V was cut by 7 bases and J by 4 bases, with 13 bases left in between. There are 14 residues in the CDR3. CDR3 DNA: TGTGCCAGCAAAAATTTAGCGAGCACCGGGGAGCTGTTTTTT. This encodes CASKNLASTGELFF.

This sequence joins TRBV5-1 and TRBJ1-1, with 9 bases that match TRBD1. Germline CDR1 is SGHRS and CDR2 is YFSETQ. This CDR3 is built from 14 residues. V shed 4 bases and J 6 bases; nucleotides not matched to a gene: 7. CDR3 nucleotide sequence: TGCGCCAGCAGCGATGACAGGGGGTCTGCTGAAGCTTTCTTT. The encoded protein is CASSDDRGSAEAFF.

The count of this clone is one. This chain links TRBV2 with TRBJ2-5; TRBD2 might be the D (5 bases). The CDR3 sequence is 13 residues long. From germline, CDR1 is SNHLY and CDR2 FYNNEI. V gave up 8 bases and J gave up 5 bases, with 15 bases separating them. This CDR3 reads CASRGQPGETQYF. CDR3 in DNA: TGTGCCAGCCGCGGGCAGCCTGGCGAGACCCAGTACTTC.

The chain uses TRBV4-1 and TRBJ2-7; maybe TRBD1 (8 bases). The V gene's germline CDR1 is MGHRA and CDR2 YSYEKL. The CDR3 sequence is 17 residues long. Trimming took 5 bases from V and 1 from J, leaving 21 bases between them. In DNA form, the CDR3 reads TGCGCCAGCAGCGATCCCAAAAACAGGGGGGGTTCCTACGAGCAGTACTTC. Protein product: CASSDPKNRGGSYEQYF.

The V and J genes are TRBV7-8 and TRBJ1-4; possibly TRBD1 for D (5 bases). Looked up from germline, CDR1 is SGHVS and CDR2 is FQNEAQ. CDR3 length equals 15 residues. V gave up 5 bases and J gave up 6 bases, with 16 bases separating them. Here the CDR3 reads CASSKQGIFDEKLFF. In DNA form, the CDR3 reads TGTGCCAGCAGCAAGCAGGGAATATTCGATGAAAAACTGTTTTTT.

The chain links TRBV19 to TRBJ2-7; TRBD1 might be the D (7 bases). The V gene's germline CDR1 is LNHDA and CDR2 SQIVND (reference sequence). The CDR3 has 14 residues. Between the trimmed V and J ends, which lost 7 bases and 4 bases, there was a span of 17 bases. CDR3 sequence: CASNGLQGGYEQYF. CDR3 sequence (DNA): TGTGCCAGTAACGGCCTTCAGGGGGGTTACGAGCAGTACTTC. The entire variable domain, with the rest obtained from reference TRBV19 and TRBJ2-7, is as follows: DGGITQSPKYLFRKEGQNVTLSCEQNLNHDAMYWYRQDPGQGLRLIYYSQIVNDFQKGDIAEGYSVSREKKESFPLTVTSAQKNPTAFYLCASNGLQGGYEQYFGPGTRLTVT.

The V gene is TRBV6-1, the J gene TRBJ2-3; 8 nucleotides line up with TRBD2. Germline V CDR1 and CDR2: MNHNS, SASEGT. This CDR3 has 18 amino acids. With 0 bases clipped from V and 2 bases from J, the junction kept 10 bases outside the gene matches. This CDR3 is CASSEAYHSGADTDTQYF. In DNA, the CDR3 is TGTGCCAGCAGTGAAGCATACCATAGCGGGGCGGACACAGATACGCAGTATTTT.

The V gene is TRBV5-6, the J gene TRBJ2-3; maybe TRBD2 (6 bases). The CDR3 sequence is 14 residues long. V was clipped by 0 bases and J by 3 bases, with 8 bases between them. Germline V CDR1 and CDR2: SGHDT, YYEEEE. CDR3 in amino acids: CASSLGLGTDTQYF. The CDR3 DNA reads TGTGCCAGCAGCTTGGGACTAGGAACAGATACGCAGTATTTT.

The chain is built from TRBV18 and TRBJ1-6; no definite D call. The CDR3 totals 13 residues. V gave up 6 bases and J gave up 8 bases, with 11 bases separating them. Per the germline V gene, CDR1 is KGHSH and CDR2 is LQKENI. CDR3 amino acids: CASSPERYSPLHF. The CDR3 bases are TGTGCCAGCTCCCCAGAGAGGTATTCACCCCTCCACTTT.

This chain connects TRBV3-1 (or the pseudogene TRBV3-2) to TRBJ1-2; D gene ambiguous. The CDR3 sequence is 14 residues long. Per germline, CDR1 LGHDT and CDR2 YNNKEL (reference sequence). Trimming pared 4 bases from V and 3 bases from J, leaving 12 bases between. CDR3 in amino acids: CASSRRDWDYGYTF. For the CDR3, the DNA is TGTGCCAGCAGCCGGAGGGATTGGGACTATGGCTACACCTTC.

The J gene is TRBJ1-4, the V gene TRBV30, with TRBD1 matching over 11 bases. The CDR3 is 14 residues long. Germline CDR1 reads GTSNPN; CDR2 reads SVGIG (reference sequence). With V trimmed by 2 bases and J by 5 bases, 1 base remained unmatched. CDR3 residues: CAWSRTGGNEKLFF. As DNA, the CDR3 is TGTGCCTGGAGTCGGACAGGGGGCAATGAAAAACTGTTTTTT.

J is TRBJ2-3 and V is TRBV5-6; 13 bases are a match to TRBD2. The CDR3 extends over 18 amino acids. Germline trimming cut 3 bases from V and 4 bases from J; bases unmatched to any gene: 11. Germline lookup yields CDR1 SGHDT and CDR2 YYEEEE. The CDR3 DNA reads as TGTGCCAGCAGCTCACCGGGGACTAGCGGGATGGGCTCAGATACGCAGTATTTT. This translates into CASSSPGTSGMGSDTQYF.

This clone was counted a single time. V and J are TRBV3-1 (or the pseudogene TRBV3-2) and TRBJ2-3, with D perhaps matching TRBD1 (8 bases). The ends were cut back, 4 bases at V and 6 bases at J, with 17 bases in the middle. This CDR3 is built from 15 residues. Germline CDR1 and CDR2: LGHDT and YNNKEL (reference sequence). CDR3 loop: CASSRFGQGGDTQYF. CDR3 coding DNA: TGTGCCAGCAGCCGATTTGGACAGGGAGGGGATACGCAGTATTTT.

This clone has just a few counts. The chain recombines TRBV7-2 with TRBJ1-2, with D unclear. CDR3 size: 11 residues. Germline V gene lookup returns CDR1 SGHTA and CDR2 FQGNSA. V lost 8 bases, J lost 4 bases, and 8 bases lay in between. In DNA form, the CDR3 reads TGTGCCAGCGGGCAGTTCTATGGCTACACCTTC. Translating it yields CASGQFYGYTF.

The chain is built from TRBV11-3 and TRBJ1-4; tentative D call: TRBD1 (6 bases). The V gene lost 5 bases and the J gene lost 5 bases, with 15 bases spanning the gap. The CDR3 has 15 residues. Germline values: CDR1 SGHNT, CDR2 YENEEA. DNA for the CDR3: TGTGCCAGCAGCCCAGAGGCAGGGGAGAATGAAAAACTGTTTTTT. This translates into CASSPEAGENEKLFF.

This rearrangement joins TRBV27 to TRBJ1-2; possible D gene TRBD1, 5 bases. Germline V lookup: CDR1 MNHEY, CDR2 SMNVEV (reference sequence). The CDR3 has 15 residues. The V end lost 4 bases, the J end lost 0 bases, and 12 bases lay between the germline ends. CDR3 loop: CASSYGQGANYGYTF. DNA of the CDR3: TGTGCCAGCAGTTACGGACAAGGAGCTAACTATGGCTACACCTTC.

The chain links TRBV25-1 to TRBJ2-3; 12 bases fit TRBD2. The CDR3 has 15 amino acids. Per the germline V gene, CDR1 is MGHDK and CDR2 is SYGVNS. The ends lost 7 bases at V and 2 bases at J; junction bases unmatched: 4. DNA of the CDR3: TGTGCCAGCATAGCTAGCGGGGGGGCCACAGATACGCAGTATTTT. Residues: CASIASGGATDTQYF.

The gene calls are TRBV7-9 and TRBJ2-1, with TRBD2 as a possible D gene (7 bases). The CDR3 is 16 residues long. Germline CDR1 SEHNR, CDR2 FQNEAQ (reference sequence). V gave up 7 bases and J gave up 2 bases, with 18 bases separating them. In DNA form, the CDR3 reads TGTGCCAGCACCCCGGGGGCTAGCGGAGCCTACAATGAGCAGTTCTTC. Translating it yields CASTPGASGAYNEQFF.

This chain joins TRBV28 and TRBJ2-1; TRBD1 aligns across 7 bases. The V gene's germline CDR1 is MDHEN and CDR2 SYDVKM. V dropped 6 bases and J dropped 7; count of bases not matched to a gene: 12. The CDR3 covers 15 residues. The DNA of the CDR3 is TGTGCCAGCAGCCCGTTCGAGAGGGGGCCTAATGAGCAGTTCTTC. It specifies CASSPFERGPNEQFF.

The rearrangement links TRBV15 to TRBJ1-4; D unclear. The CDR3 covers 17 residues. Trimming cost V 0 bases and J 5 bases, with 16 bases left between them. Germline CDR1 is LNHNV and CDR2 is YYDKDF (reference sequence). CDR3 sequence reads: CATSRDWVGVENEKLFF. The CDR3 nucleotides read TGTGCCACCAGCAGAGATTGGGTGGGAGTTGAGAATGAAAAACTGTTTTTT.